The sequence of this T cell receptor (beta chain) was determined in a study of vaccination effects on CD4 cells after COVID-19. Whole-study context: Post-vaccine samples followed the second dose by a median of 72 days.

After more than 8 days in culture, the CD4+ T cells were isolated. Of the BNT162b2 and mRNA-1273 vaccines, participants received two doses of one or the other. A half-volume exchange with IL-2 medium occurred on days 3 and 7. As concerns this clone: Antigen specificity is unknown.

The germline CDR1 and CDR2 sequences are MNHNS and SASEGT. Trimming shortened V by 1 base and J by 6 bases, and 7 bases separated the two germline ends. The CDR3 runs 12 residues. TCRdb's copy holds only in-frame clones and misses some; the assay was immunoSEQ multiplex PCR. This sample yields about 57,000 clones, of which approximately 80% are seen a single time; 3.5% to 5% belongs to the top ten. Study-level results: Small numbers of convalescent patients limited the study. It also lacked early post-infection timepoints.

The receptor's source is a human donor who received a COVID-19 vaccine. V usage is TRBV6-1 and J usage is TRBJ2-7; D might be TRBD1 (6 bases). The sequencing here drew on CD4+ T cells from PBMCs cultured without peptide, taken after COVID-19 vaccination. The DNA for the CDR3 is TGTGCCAGCAGTGAAGTGGGGGCCGAGCAGTACTTC. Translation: CASSEVGAEQYF.